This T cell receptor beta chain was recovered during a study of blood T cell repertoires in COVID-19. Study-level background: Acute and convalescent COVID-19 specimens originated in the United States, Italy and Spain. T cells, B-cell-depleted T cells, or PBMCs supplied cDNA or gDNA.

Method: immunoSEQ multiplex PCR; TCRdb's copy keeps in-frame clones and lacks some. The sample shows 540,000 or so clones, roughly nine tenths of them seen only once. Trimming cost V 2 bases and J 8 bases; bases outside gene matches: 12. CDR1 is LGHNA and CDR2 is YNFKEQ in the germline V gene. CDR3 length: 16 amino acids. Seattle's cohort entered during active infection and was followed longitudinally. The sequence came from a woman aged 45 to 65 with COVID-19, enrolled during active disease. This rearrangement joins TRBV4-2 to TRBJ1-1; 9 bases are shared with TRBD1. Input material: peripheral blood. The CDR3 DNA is TGTGCCAGCAGCCAACCCGGGACAGGGACGCGGTCGGAAGCTTTCTTT. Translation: CASSQPGTGTRSEAFF.